This T cell receptor (beta chain) was sequenced for a study of T-cell memory formation after mild COVID-19. TCRdb reanalysed the 5' RACE reads using MiXCR and keeps one entry per CDR3 protein. The data show approximately 180,000 distinct CDR3 sequences, 15% to 20% seen once. Trimming stripped 4 bases from V and 2 bases from J, with 13 bases between. Germline-derived CDR1 and CDR2 are LNHNV and YYDKDF (reference sequence). The CDR3 extends over 15 amino acids. The TCR comes from an adult woman who had mild COVID-19 (a few samples of this study predate the infection). Cell type and time point are not known. This chain links TRBV15 with TRBJ2-3, with TRBD2 as a possible D gene (6 bases). Sequenced sample: PBMCs or a T cell subset sorted from them (not recorded which). In DNA form, the CDR3 reads TGTGCCACCAGCACAGGAGGGTACGACACAGATACGCAGTATTTT. Protein: CATSTGGYDTDTQYF.